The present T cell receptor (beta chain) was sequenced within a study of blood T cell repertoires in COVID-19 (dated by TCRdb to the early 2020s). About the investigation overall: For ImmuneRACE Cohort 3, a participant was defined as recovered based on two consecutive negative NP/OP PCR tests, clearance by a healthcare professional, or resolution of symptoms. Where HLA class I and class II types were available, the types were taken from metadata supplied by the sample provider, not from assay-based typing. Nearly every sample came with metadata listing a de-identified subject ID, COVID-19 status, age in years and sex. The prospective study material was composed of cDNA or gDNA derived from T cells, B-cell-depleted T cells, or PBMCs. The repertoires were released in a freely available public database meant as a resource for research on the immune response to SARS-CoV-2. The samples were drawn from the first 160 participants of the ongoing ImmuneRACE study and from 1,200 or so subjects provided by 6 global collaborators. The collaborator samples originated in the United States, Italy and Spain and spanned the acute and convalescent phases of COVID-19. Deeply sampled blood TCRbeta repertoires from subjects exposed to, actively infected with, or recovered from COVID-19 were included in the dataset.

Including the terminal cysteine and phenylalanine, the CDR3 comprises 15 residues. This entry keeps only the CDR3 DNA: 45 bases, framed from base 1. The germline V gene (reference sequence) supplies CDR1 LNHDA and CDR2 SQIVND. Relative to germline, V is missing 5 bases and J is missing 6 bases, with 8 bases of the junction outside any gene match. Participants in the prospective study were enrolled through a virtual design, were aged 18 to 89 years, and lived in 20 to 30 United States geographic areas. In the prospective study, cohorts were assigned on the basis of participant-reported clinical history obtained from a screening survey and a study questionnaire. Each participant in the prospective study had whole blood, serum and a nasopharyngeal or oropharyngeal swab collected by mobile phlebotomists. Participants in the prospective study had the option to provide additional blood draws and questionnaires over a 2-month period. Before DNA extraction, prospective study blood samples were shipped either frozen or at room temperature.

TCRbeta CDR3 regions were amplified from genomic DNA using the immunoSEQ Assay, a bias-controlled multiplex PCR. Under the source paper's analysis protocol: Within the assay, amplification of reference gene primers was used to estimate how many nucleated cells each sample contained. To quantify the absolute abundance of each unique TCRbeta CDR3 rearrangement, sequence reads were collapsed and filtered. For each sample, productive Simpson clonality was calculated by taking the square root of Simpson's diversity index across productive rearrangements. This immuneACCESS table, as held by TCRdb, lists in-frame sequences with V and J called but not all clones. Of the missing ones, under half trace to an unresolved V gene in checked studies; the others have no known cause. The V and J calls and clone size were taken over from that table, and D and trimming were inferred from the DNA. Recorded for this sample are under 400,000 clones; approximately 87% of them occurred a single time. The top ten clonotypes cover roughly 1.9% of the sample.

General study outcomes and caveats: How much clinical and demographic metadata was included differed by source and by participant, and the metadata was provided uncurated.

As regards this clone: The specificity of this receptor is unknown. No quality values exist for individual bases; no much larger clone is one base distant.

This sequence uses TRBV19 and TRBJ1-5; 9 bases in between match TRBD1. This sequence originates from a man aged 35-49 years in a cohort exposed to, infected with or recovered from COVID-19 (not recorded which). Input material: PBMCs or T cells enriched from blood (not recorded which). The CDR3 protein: CASSPKDRGSQPQHF. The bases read TGTGCCAGTAGTCCGAAGGACAGGGGCAGTCAGCCCCAGCATTTT.